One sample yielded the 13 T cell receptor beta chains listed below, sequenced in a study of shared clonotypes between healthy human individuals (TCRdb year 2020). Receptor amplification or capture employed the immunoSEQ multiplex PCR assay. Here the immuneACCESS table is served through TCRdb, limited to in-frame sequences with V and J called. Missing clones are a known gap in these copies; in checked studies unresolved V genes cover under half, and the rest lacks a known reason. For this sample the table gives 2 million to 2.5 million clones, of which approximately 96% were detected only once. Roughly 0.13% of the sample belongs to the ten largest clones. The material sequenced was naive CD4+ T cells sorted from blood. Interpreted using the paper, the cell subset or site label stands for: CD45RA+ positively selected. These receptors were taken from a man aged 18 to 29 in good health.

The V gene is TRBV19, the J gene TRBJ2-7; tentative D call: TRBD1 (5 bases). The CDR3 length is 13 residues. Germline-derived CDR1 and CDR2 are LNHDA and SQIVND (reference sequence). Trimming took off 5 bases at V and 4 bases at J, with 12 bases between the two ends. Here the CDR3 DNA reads TGTGCCAGTAGTGCCAATACAGGATACGAGCAGTACTTC. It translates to CASSANTGYEQYF.

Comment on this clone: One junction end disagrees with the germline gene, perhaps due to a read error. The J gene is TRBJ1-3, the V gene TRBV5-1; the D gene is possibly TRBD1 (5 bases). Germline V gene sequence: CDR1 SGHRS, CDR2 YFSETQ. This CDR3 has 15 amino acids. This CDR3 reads CASSLSGGSANTIYF. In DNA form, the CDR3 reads TGCGCCAGCAGCTTGAGTGGGGGGTCTGCAAACACCATATATTTT.

CDR3 coding DNA: TGTGCCAGCAGCTTAATGGAGGGGACCTACGAGCAGTACTTC. This gives the protein CASSLMEGTYEQYF. The chain is built from TRBV7-9 and TRBJ2-7; perhaps TRBD2 as D (6 bases). CDR3 size: 14 residues. V lost 2 bases and J lost 2, with 10 bases in between. Germline CDR1 SEHNR, CDR2 FQNEAQ (reference sequence).

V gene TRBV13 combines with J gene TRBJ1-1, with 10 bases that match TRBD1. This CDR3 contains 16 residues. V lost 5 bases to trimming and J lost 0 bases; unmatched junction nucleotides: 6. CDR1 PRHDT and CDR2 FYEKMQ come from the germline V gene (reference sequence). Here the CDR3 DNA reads TGTGCCAGCAGCCGTCGGACAGGGGGGATGAACACTGAAGCTTTCTTT. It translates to CASSRRTGGMNTEAFF. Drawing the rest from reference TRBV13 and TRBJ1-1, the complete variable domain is AAGVIQSPRHLIKEKRETATLKCYPIPRHDTVYWYQQGPGQDPQFLISFYEKMQSDKGSIPDRFSAQQFSDYHSELNMSSLELGDSALYFCASSRRTGGMNTEAFFGQGTRLTVV.

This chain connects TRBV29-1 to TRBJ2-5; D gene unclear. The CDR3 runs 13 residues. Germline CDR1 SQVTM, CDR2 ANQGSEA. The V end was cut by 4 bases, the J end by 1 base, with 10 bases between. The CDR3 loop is CSVAAVVQETQYF. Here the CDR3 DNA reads TGCAGCGTTGCGGCGGTAGTCCAAGAGACCCAGTACTTC.

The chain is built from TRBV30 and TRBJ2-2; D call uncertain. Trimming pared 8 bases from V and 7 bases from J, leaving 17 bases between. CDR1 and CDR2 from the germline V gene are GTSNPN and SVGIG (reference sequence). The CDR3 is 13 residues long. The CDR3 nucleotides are TGTGCCATAGGACGGCTCCGGAGCGGGGAGCTGTTTTTT. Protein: CAIGRLRSGELFF.

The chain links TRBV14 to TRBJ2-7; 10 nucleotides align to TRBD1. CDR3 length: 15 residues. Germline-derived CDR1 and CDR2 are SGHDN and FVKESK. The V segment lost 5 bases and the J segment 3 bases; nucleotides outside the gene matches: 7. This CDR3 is CASSIPGQGSYEQYF. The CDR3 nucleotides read TGTGCCAGCAGCATACCGGGACAGGGGAGCTACGAGCAGTACTTC.

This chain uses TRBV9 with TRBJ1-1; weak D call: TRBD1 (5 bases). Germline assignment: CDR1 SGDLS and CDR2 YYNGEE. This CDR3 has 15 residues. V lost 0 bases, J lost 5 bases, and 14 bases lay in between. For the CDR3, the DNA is TGTGCCAGCAGCGTAGATGCAGGGAGATGGACTGAAGCTTTCTTT. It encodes CASSVDAGRWTEAFF.

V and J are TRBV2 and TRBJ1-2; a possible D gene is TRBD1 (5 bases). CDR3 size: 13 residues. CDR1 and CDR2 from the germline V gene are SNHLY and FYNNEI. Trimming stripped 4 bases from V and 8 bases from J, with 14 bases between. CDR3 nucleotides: TGTGCCAGCAGTGCCCAGGGTGGGGAGGGCTACACCTTC. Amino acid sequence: CASSAQGGEGYTF.

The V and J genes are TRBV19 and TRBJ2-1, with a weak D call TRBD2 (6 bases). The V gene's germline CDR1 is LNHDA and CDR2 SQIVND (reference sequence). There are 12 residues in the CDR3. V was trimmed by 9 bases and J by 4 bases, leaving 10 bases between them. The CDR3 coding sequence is TGTGCCAGAGGGGCGGGGTACAATGAGCAGTTCTTC. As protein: CARGAGYNEQFF.

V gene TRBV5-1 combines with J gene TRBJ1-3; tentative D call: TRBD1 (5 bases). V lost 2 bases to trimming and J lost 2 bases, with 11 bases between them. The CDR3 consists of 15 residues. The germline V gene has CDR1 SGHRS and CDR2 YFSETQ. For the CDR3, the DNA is TGCGCCAGCAGCTTTTCCCCAGGGACTGGAAACACCATATATTTT. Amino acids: CASSFSPGTGNTIYF.

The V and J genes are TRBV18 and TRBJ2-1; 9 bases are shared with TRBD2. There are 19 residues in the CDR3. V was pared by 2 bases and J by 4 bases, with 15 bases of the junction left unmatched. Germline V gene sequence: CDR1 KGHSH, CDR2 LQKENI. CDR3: CASSPGDKLGLAIYNEQFF. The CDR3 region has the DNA TGTGCCAGCTCACCAGGGGACAAGTTAGGACTAGCGATTTACAATGAGCAGTTCTTC.

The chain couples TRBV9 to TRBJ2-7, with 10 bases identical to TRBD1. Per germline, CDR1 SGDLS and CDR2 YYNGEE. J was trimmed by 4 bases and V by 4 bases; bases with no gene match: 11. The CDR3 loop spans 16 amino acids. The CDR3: CASSLHGGDRGYEQYF. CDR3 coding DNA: TGTGCCAGCAGCCTCCACGGAGGGGACAGGGGTTACGAGCAGTACTTC.